This TCR beta chain was observed in a study of blood T cell repertoires in COVID-19. Repertoires were generated with immunoSEQ multiplex PCR, while TCRdb's copy carries only in-frame clones and drops some. The sample has 100,000 to 150,000 clones; 77% are singletons. Per the germline V gene, CDR1 is SGHDT and CDR2 is YYEEEE. V was trimmed by 0 bases and J by 0 bases, leaving 16 bases between them. The CDR3 is 19 amino acids. The chain joins TRBV5-6 to TRBJ2-6, with D maybe TRBD2 (5 bases). Sequencing was done on a sample of peripheral blood. This receptor was taken from a human donor in a cohort sampled during active COVID-19. CDR3 residues: CASSLDARGITSGANVLTF. In DNA, the CDR3 is TGTGCCAGCAGCTTGGATGCTAGAGGGATCACCTCTGGGGCCAACGTCCTGACTTTC.